This is a list of T cell receptor beta chains from one sample in a study of radiation and T cells in renal cell carcinoma. Method: immunoSEQ multiplex PCR; TCRdb's copy keeps in-frame clones and lacks some. In the table there are around 74,000 clones, less than 90% of which are singletons. The sequenced sample was blood, obtained from a patient whose treatment included radiotherapy and nephrectomy. The receptors were sampled from a woman aged 55-75 years with renal cell carcinoma. Each CDR3 is given with its conserved first and last residue. The order of the fields is V gene, clone size, D gene, J gene, CDR3 protein, CDR3 DNA. The D gene is left open where the match is weak. Only part of the rows carry a size: once, few, many, or a class if the clone is expanded.

V gene: TRBV10-3; clone size: .; D gene: .; J gene: TRBJ2-5; CDR3 protein: CATQGGGAQETQYF; CDR3 DNA: TGTGCCACCCAGGGAGGAGGAGCCCAAGAGACCCAGTACTTC
V gene: TRBV4-3; clone size: few; D gene: TRBD1; J gene: TRBJ2-7; CDR3 protein: CASSHSTGGVYEQYF; CDR3 DNA: TGCGCCAGCAGCCATTCGACAGGGGGTGTCTACGAGCAGTACTTC
V gene: TRBV7-7; clone size: .; D gene: TRBD2; J gene: TRBJ2-2; CDR3 protein: CASSSTSGGPNTGELFF; CDR3 DNA: TGTGCTAGCAGCTCCACTAGCGGGGGCCCGAACACCGGGGAGCTGTTTTTT
V gene: TRBV10-3; clone size: .; D gene: .; J gene: TRBJ1-1; CDR3 protein: CAIRGGLSTEAFF; CDR3 DNA: TGTGCCATCAGAGGGGGATTGAGCACTGAAGCTTTCTTT
V gene: TRBV6-1; clone size: .; D gene: .; J gene: TRBJ2-1; CDR3 protein: CASKRADSLYNEQFF; CDR3 DNA: TGTGCCAGCAAGAGGGCGGACAGTCTGTACAATGAGCAGTTCTTC
V gene: TRBV12-5; clone size: .; D gene: .; J gene: TRBJ1-1; CDR3 protein: CASGLNPQENTEAFF; CDR3 DNA: TGTGCTAGTGGTTTGAATCCCCAGGAAAACACTGAAGCTTTCTTT
V gene: TRBV7-9; clone size: .; D gene: .; J gene: TRBJ2-7; CDR3 protein: CASSLPAKAYEQYF; CDR3 DNA: TGTGCCAGCAGCTTACCCGCCAAGGCTTACGAGCAGTACTTC
V gene: TRBV28; clone size: .; D gene: .; J gene: TRBJ1-3; CDR3 protein: CASRPTPYSGNTIYF; CDR3 DNA: TGTGCCAGCAGACCTACACCTTACTCTGGAAACACCATATATTTT
V gene: TRBV7-3; clone size: .; D gene: .; J gene: TRBJ2-2; CDR3 protein: CASRGGWTGELFF; CDR3 DNA: TGTGCCAGCCGGGGCGGGTGGACCGGGGAGCTGTTTTTT
V gene: TRBV9; clone size: .; D gene: TRBD2; J gene: TRBJ2-1; CDR3 protein: CASSSAGGLIF; CDR3 DNA: TGTGCCAGCAGCTCCGCGGGAGGGTTGATCTTC
V gene: TRBV10-3; clone size: .; D gene: TRBD1; J gene: TRBJ2-7; CDR3 protein: CAISATGGYEQYF; CDR3 DNA: TGTGCCATCAGTGCCACAGGGGGCTACGAGCAGTACTTC
V gene: TRBV13; clone size: few; D gene: .; J gene: TRBJ1-2; CDR3 protein: CASPAGSYGYTF; CDR3 DNA: TGTGCCAGTCCCGCAGGATCCTATGGCTACACCTTC
V gene: TRBV28; clone size: .; D gene: TRBD1; J gene: TRBJ1-2; CDR3 protein: CASSLDRSLNGYTF; CDR3 DNA: TGTGCCAGCAGTCTGGACAGGAGTTTGAATGGCTACACCTTC
V gene: TRBV7-2; clone size: .; D gene: .; J gene: TRBJ1-5; CDR3 protein: CASSPYVGPQHF; CDR3 DNA: TGTGCCAGCAGCCCATACGTAGGGCCCCAGCATTTT
V gene: TRBV10-3; clone size: .; D gene: .; J gene: TRBJ1-2; CDR3 protein: CAISESPGADGYTF; CDR3 DNA: TGTGCCATCAGTGAGTCCCCGGGGGCCGATGGCTACACCTTC
V gene: TRBV4-1; clone size: .; D gene: .; J gene: TRBJ2-2; CDR3 protein: CASSLGKITGELFF; CDR3 DNA: TGCGCCAGCAGCCTGGGAAAAATCACCGGGGAGCTGTTTTTT
V gene: TRBV11-2; clone size: once; D gene: TRBD1; J gene: TRBJ2-2; CDR3 protein: CASSLLRGQDTGELFF; CDR3 DNA: TGTGCCAGCAGCTTACTCAGGGGGCAAGACACCGGGGAGCTGTTTTTT
V gene: TRBV5-4; clone size: .; D gene: TRBD2; J gene: TRBJ2-1; CDR3 protein: CASSSSSGAGNEQFF; CDR3 DNA: TGTGCCAGCAGCTCCTCTAGCGGAGCGGGCAATGAGCAGTTCTTC
V gene: TRBV5-4; clone size: .; D gene: .; J gene: TRBJ1-2; CDR3 protein: CASSPTQGRDGYTF; CDR3 DNA: TGTGCCAGCAGCCCCACTCAGGGGCGGGATGGCTACACCTTC
V gene: TRBV2; clone size: .; D gene: .; J gene: TRBJ1-2; CDR3 protein: CASSVGFGYTF; CDR3 DNA: TGTGCCAGCAGTGTTGGCTTTGGCTACACCTTC
V gene: TRBV5-4; clone size: .; D gene: .; J gene: TRBJ1-2; CDR3 protein: CASSPKGPGYTF; CDR3 DNA: TGTGCCAGCAGCCCGAAGGGACCTGGCTACACCTTC
V gene: TRBV7-9; clone size: .; D gene: .; J gene: TRBJ2-1; CDR3 protein: CASSLWYGEQFF; CDR3 DNA: TGTGCCAGCAGCTTATGGTATGGGGAGCAGTTCTTC
V gene: TRBV7-2; clone size: .; D gene: TRBD1; J gene: TRBJ1-1; CDR3 protein: CASSSDRGTEAFF; CDR3 DNA: TGTGCCAGCAGCTCAGACAGGGGCACTGAAGCTTTCTTT
V gene: TRBV4-1; clone size: .; D gene: TRBD1; J gene: TRBJ1-2; CDR3 protein: CASSLDRTGVIGYTF; CDR3 DNA: TGCGCCAGCAGCCTCGATCGGACAGGGGTTATCGGCTACACCTTC
V gene: TRBV4-1; clone size: .; D gene: TRBD1; J gene: TRBJ2-7; CDR3 protein: CASSQEWDRASYEQYF; CDR3 DNA: TGCGCCAGCAGCCAAGAGTGGGACAGGGCCTCCTACGAGCAGTACTTC
V gene: TRBV27; clone size: .; D gene: .; J gene: TRBJ1-2; CDR3 protein: CASSFNTQDGYTF; CDR3 DNA: TGTGCCAGCAGTTTTAATACCCAGGATGGCTACACCTTC
V gene: TRBV30; clone size: .; D gene: TRBD1; J gene: TRBJ1-5; CDR3 protein: CAWTGTGGLFDQPQHF; CDR3 DNA: TGTGCCTGGACCGGGACAGGGGGTTTGTTCGATCAGCCCCAGCATTTT
V gene: TRBV13; clone size: .; D gene: TRBD1; J gene: TRBJ1-5; CDR3 protein: CASSEGTGGNQPQHF; CDR3 DNA: TGTGCCAGCAGCGAGGGGACAGGGGGTAATCAGCCCCAGCATTTT
V gene: TRBV9; clone size: .; D gene: TRBD1; J gene: TRBJ2-3; CDR3 protein: CASSTTGGGGGTDTQYF; CDR3 DNA: TGTGCCAGCAGCACAACAGGGGGCGGAGGAGGTACAGATACGCAGTATTTT
V gene: TRBV19; clone size: .; D gene: TRBD1; J gene: TRBJ1-1; CDR3 protein: CASRGQELMNTEAFF; CDR3 DNA: TGTGCCAGTAGAGGACAGGAGCTTATGAACACTGAAGCTTTCTTT
V gene: TRBV11-3; clone size: .; D gene: TRBD1; J gene: TRBJ2-1; CDR3 protein: CASSLDRYNEQFF; CDR3 DNA: TGTGCCAGCAGCTTGGACAGGTACAATGAGCAGTTCTTC
V gene: TRBV27; clone size: .; D gene: TRBD2; J gene: TRBJ2-1; CDR3 protein: CASSSAGTSVLYNEQFF; CDR3 DNA: TGTGCCAGCAGTTCCGCCGGGACTAGCGTCCTCTACAATGAGCAGTTCTTC
V gene: TRBV14; clone size: .; D gene: .; J gene: TRBJ2-2; CDR3 protein: CASSPTSIYAGELFF; CDR3 DNA: TGTGCCAGCAGCCCAACGAGTATTTACGCCGGGGAGCTGTTTTTT
V gene: TRBV28; clone size: .; D gene: .; J gene: TRBJ1-1; CDR3 protein: CASSQQGRTEAFF; CDR3 DNA: TGTGCCAGCAGCCAACAGGGACGGACTGAAGCTTTCTTT
V gene: TRBV18; clone size: .; D gene: TRBD1; J gene: TRBJ2-1; CDR3 protein: CASSPPDRGVNEQFF; CDR3 DNA: TGTGCCAGCTCACCACCGGACAGGGGGGTGAATGAGCAGTTCTTC
V gene: TRBV27; clone size: .; D gene: .; J gene: TRBJ1-1; CDR3 protein: CASSFRAGRRTEAFF; CDR3 DNA: TGTGCCAGCAGTTTTCGGGCAGGGAGGCGGACTGAAGCTTTCTTT
V gene: TRBV10-3; clone size: .; D gene: TRBD2; J gene: TRBJ2-5; CDR3 protein: CAISESGPGRGETQYF; CDR3 DNA: TGTGCCATCAGTGAGTCGGGGCCAGGGAGGGGAGAGACCCAGTACTTC
V gene: TRBV6-1; clone size: .; D gene: .; J gene: TRBJ1-4; CDR3 protein: CASSEALGRGHEKLFF; CDR3 DNA: TGTGCCAGCAGTGAAGCGCTTGGCAGAGGGCATGAAAAACTGTTTTTT
V gene: TRBV6-1; clone size: .; D gene: .; J gene: TRBJ1-5; CDR3 protein: CASSVGTVGNQPQHF; CDR3 DNA: TGTGCCAGCAGTGTCGGTACGGTGGGCAATCAGCCCCAGCATTTT
V gene: TRBV2; clone size: .; D gene: .; J gene: TRBJ1-5; CDR3 protein: CASSEAGQNQPQHF; CDR3 DNA: TGTGCCAGCAGTGAAGCTGGGCAAAATCAGCCCCAGCATTTT
V gene: TRBV19; clone size: once; D gene: .; J gene: TRBJ2-5; CDR3 protein: CASSIRGGPQETQYF; CDR3 DNA: TGTGCCAGTAGTATAAGAGGGGGACCACAAGAGACCCAGTACTTC
V gene: TRBV27; clone size: .; D gene: TRBD1; J gene: TRBJ2-7; CDR3 protein: CASRRTGGNEQYF; CDR3 DNA: TGTGCCAGCAGACGGACAGGGGGAAACGAGCAGTACTTC
V gene: TRBV7-9; clone size: few; D gene: .; J gene: TRBJ1-4; CDR3 protein: CASSPGVEKLFF; CDR3 DNA: TGTGCCAGCAGCCCAGGGGTAGAAAAACTGTTTTTT
V gene: TRBV28; clone size: .; D gene: TRBD1; J gene: TRBJ1-5; CDR3 protein: CASSFLDRGRRQPQHF; CDR3 DNA: TGTGCCAGCAGTTTCCTGGACAGGGGGCGACGGCAGCCCCAGCATTTT
V gene: TRBV2; clone size: .; D gene: .; J gene: TRBJ1-5; CDR3 protein: CASSPDGLNQPQHF; CDR3 DNA: TGTGCCAGCAGCCCCGACGGGCTCAATCAGCCCCAGCATTTT